What follows are 9 T cell receptor beta chains derived from one specimen sequenced in a study of OX40 agonist ivuxolimab in advanced cancers. Receptor amplification or capture employed the immunoSEQ multiplex PCR assay. TCRdb provides this immuneACCESS table in a form limited to in-frame rearrangements. Some clones are lacking; in checked studies, under half of them reflect an unresolved V gene, and why the rest are absent is not known. The sample table holds about 72,000 clones, of which around 83% were seen once. The ten largest clones represent roughly 2.4% of the sample. The source material was CD4+ or CD8+ T cells sorted from blood, sampled in a trial of the OX40 agonist ivuxolimab. The origin of the receptors is an adult with an advanced solid tumor such as melanoma, head and neck, liver or kidney cancer.

The rearrangement joins TRBV7-8 to TRBJ2-2, with 10 bases fitting TRBD2. The CDR3 extends over 19 amino acids. Germline V CDR1 and CDR2: SGHVS, FQNEAQ. V lost 2 bases, J lost 4 bases, and 13 bases stayed unmatched. CDR3 nucleotides: TGTGCCAGCAGCTTACGGCTAGCGGGAGTGGAGAGCAGCACCGGGGAGCTGTTTTTT. Protein: CASSLRLAGVESSTGELFF.

The rearrangement uses TRBV4-2 and TRBJ1-1; D unresolved. CDR1 and CDR2 from the germline V gene are LGHNA and YNFKEQ. V dropped 3 bases and J dropped 1 base, with 12 bases sitting between them. This CDR3 is 15 amino acids long. CDR3 sequence: CASSHSGSTNTEAFF. The CDR3, as DNA: TGTGCCAGCAGCCACTCAGGATCGACGAACACTGAAGCTTTCTTT.

This chain uses TRBV30 with TRBJ2-7; TRBD2 is a possible D gene (6 bases). The germline gives CDR1 GTSNPN, CDR2 SVGIG (reference sequence). With 2 bases removed from V and 1 base from J, the gap between germline ends came to 15 bases. This CDR3 is built from 15 residues. CDR3 sequence: CAWSRVEGWSYEQYF. The CDR3 region has the DNA TGTGCCTGGAGTCGGGTGGAGGGTTGGTCCTACGAGCAGTACTTC. Together with reference TRBV30 and TRBJ2-7, the CDR3 gives the full variable domain: SQTIHQWPATLVQPVGSPLSLECTVEGTSNPNLYWYRQAAGRGLQLLFYSVGIGQISSEVPQNLSASRPQDRQFILSSKKLLLSDSGFYLCAWSRVEGWSYEQYFGPGTRLTVT.

This clone was found once. The rearrangement links TRBV10-2 to TRBJ1-1, with D perhaps matching TRBD1 (6 bases). V lost 7 bases to trimming and J lost 1 base, with 16 bases between them. This CDR3 spans 15 amino acids. Germline-derived CDR1 and CDR2 are WSHSY and SAAADI. CDR3 DNA: TGCGCCAGCAACCAACGACAGGCAAAGAACACTGAAGCTTTCTTT. Translating gives CASNQRQAKNTEAFF.

The chain joins TRBV29-1 to TRBJ2-1; 11 nucleotides agree with TRBD1. This CDR3 is 13 amino acids long. Per the germline V gene, CDR1 is SQVTM and CDR2 is ANQGSEA. V lost 7 bases to trimming and J lost 12 bases; unmatched junction nucleotides: 11. The CDR3 coding sequence is TGCAGCGGGGGACAGGGGGTGGGAAATAGGCAGTTCTTC. Encoded protein: CSGGQGVGNRQFF.

CDR3: CASTSNIGGTDTQYF. CDR3 in DNA: TGTGCCTCAACCAGTAACATAGGGGGCACAGATACGCAGTATTTT. V and J are TRBV19 and TRBJ2-3, with D perhaps TRBD1 (5 bases). V lost 11 bases, J lost 1 base, and 19 bases lay in between. The germline V gene encodes CDR1 LNHDA and CDR2 SQIVND (reference sequence). There are 15 residues in the CDR3.

V is TRBV29-1 and J is TRBJ1-6, with TRBD1 identical over 10 bases. CDR1 is SQVTM and CDR2 is ANQGSEA in the germline V gene. CDR3 length: 13 amino acids. Losses at the gene ends were 6 bases for V and 7 bases for J; bases not matched to a gene: 3. The CDR3 DNA follows: TGCAGCGTCTCGACAGGGGGCAATTCACCCCTCCACTTT. Encoded protein: CSVSTGGNSPLHF.

V and J are TRBV7-9 and TRBJ1-3; 11 nucleotides match TRBD1. The V gene's germline CDR1 is SEHNR and CDR2 FQNEAQ (reference sequence). The ends lost 1 base at V and 3 bases at J; junction bases unmatched: 5. This CDR3 contains 17 residues. Here the CDR3 reads CASSLEGQGVFGNTIYF. The CDR3 DNA follows: TGTGCCAGCAGCTTAGAGGGACAGGGGGTTTTTGGAAACACCATATATTTT.

V usage is TRBV6-1 and J usage is TRBJ1-4, with 7 nucleotides matching TRBD1. J gave up 4 bases and V 5 bases, and 7 bases lay outside the gene matches. This CDR3 has 15 residues. CDR1 is MNHNS and CDR2 is SASEGT in the germline V gene. The CDR3 here is CASSRDRVLNEKLFF. CDR3 DNA sequence: TGTGCCAGCAGTAGAGACAGGGTTCTTAATGAAAAACTGTTTTTT.